This T cell receptor beta chain was captured by sequencing in a study of a mutant IDH1 vaccine in newly diagnosed glioma. Clones were read by immunoSEQ multiplex PCR, and TCRdb kept only the in-frame ones, dropping some. Of tens of thousands of clones in the sample, under 90% are singletons; the top ten hold about 6%. Documented time point: week 11, during vaccination. In the vaccine, a single dose held 300 ug of the mutant IDH1 20-mer peptide, along with topical imiquimod. In the case of this clone: Its specificity is unknown.

Trimming stripped 0 bases from V and 5 bases from J, with 17 bases between. Germline V gene data show CDR1 as SGDLS and CDR2 as YYNGEE. CDR3 length equals 16 residues. Material: PBMCs, obtained from a glioma patient whose treatment included an IDH1 peptide vaccine. The sequence was obtained from a man over 45 with glioma. V usage is TRBV9 and J usage is TRBJ2-5; a weak D match, TRBD2 (6 bases). The CDR3 spells CASSVGSRPGVETQYF. The CDR3 bases are TGTGCCAGCAGCGTAGGGAGCCGACCGGGGGTGGAGACCCAGTACTTC.